Following are 8 T cell receptor beta chains from one sample sequenced in a study of blood T cell repertoires in COVID-19. Measured with immunoSEQ multiplex PCR; TCRdb has only the in-frame clones, and not every one. The sample has 23,000 or so clones, 83% seen once. Sequencing was carried out using peripheral blood. The receptor source for this set is a human donor in a cohort sampled during active COVID-19.

The chain is built from TRBV21-1 and TRBJ1-2. TRBV21-1 is annotated as a pseudogene. This CDR3 spans 15 amino acids. The CDR3 coding sequence is TGTGCCCCCACAGTCTGGAGGTCAGCTAACTATGGCTACACCTTC. It codes for CAPTVWRSANYGYTF.

The chain links TRBV11-2 to TRBJ2-7, with D unclear. Germline V gene data show CDR1 as SGHAT and CDR2 as FQNNGV. V shed 3 bases and J shed 0 bases, with 24 bases lying between them. This CDR3 region has 19 residues. CDR3 sequence reads: CASSFRSLVGLSSSYEQYF. CDR3 sequence (DNA): TGTGCCAGCAGCTTTCGCTCCCTTGTCGGTCTCTCGAGCTCCTACGAGCAGTACTTC.

This clone appeared a single time. The chain combines TRBV7-9 with TRBJ2-1; possibly TRBD2 for D (5 bases). Per the germline V gene, CDR1 is SEHNR and CDR2 is FQNEAQ (reference sequence). Trimming stripped 0 bases from V and 7 bases from J, with 7 bases between. The CDR3 is made up of 13 amino acids. In DNA form, the CDR3 reads TGTGCCAGCAGCTTAGCCCCGGGGAATGAGCAGTTCTTC. It codes for CASSLAPGNEQFF. Filled out from reference TRBV7-9 and TRBJ2-1, the complete variable domain reads DTGVSQNPRHKITKRGQNVTFRCDPISEHNRLYWYRQTLGQGPEFLTYFQNEAQLEKSRLLSDRFSAERPKGSFSTLEIQRTEQGDSAMYLCASSLAPGNEQFFGPGTRLTVL.

This clone was seen a single time. This chain links TRBV29-1 with TRBJ2-7; 8 nucleotides match TRBD1. CDR1 is SQVTM, CDR2 ANQGSEA, per germline. The CDR3 extends over 12 amino acids. After removal of 3 bases from V and 5 bases from J, the junction contained 3 bases not matched to a gene. The DNA for the CDR3 is TGCAGCGTTGAGCGACAGGGGAACGAGCAGTACTTC. Translation: CSVERQGNEQYF.

The gene calls are TRBV4-2 and TRBJ1-1; 7 bases align to TRBD1. This CDR3 contains 13 residues. Germline V gene sequence: CDR1 LGHNA, CDR2 YNFKEQ. The trim removed 4 bases at V and 8 bases at J, leaving 7 bases unmatched. The CDR3 nucleotides are TGTGCCAGCAGCCCCGCACCACAGGGGGAAGCTTTCTTT. Residues: CASSPAPQGEAFF.

The chain employs TRBV7-9 and TRBJ2-5; D remains ambiguous. V was clipped by 2 bases and J by 1 base, with 11 bases between them. Germline V CDR1 and CDR2: SEHNR, FQNEAQ (reference sequence). CDR3 size: 15 residues. This CDR3 reads CASSLMAQSQETQYF. The CDR3 nucleotides are TGTGCCAGCAGCTTAATGGCCCAGTCCCAAGAGACCCAGTACTTC.

In its sample, this clone was seen a few times. The genes are TRBV12-3 or TRBV12-4 and TRBJ1-1; D uncertain. This CDR3 has 13 amino acids. V was cut by 2 bases and J by 3 bases, with 7 bases left in between. This CDR3 reads CASSLRGYTEAFF. The CDR3 DNA is TGTGCCAGCAGTTTACGAGGGTACACTGAAGCTTTCTTT.

This chain connects TRBV12-5 to TRBJ1-5; 12 bases align to TRBD1. The CDR3 spans 19 residues. V shed 6 bases and J 2 bases; nucleotides not matched to a gene: 14. Germline V gene data show CDR1 as LGHNT and CDR2 as FRNRAP. The chain's CDR3 is CASGLATGTGGRRNQPQHF. CDR3 sequence (DNA): TGTGCTAGTGGACTAGCTACCGGGACAGGGGGCAGGCGCAATCAGCCCCAGCATTTT.